This entry features one T cell receptor beta chain sequence. The antigen it binds to is not known. No qualities accompany the bases; no much larger clone lies one base away. The donors were healthy, HIV-negative adults with no recently reported acute infections or vaccinations. Only Caucasian adults living in Nashville, Tennessee, USA were represented among the donors. CD4+ T cells were enriched by magnetic negative selection, after which naive cells were positively selected on CD45RA and the negative fraction was taken as the memory subset. Blood was collected by leukapheresis, and PBMCs were isolated by Ficoll-Histopaque density gradient centrifugation and then cryopreserved in liquid nitrogen vapor phase. Analytical flow cytometry was used to check the purity and quantity of every magnetically sorted T cell population. From each sorted fraction, genomic DNA was isolated and quantified by UV absorbance on a Nanodrop 2000c.

The CDR3 covers 13 residues, taking in both the cysteine and the phenylalanine. Only the CDR3 region is kept as DNA, spanning 39 bases read in frame from base 1. The junction carries 6 bases between V and J, which are trimmed by 2 bases and 4 bases respectively. Based on the germline V gene, the CDR1 and CDR2 sequences are SGHDN and FVKESK. These data are taken from a study of shared clonotypes between healthy human individuals (dated by TCRdb to the early 2020s). The study in broad terms: The cohort comprised two women and a few men aged 18 to 49 years. Different laboratories and diverse techniques were used to prepare libraries and sequence TCR repertoires, to increase sequencing depth and limit assay-specific biases. Each donor's leukapheresis produced roughly between about 0.9 and 9.5 billion PBMCs. For each donor, three plates each were used for CD4 naive and CD4 memory, two plates were used for CD8 naive, and one plate was used for CD8 memory. To estimate repertoire size and how much clonotype sharing occurs between individuals, the study deeply sequenced the blood TCR repertoires of about 5 healthy adults.

General study outcomes and caveats: Based on pairwise subsampling, the degree of clonotype sharing among donors was expected to be affected by sequencing depth. Sampling was restricted to blood, and TCR repertoires in tissues likely differ from the TCR repertoires found in blood. Compared with non-shared clonotypes, the clonotypes found in all four sorted-subset donors had higher generation probabilities. Even with the large sequencing depth, rarefaction of the sorted-subset datasets indicated that sequencing was incomplete. Naive subsets generally had larger estimated clonotype richness than memory subsets. Sharing across several donors was observed for about 5% of naive CD4, over 3% of naive CD8, over 2% of memory CD4, and around 0.42% of memory CD8 clonotypes. Because the study included a small number of donors, the genetic and exposure-history diversity represented was limited.

TCR CDR3 regions were amplified from genomic DNA by multiplex PCR using the deep immunoSEQ assay. Extracted genomic DNA from each cell subset was spread evenly across all wells of several immunoSEQ 96-well plates, with each plate serving as a replicate. For sorted subsets, each replicate PCR was loaded with about 0.2 ug genomic DNA, equivalent to 30,000 or so T cell genomes. Purified libraries were measured with a Qubit 3.0 fluorometer, size-checked on a Bioanalyzer 2100, and measured again with the KAPA Library Quantification kit. Every immunoSEQ 96-well plate was sequenced on a dedicated single-read 150-cycle Illumina NextSeq 550 flow cell. The published analysis was carried out like this. Because only junctional sequences without quality scores were contained in the immunoSEQ output, filtering matching that applied to full-length reads could not be performed. To assign V/J genes and CDR3, sequences were annotated using PyIR, a Python wrapper for IgBLAST v1.9, with IMGT germline references. Any read was removed if the V/J assignment was weak (E-value above 1e-6), the CDR3 was missing, or the read contained stop codons, out-of-frame junctions, or ambiguous translated residues. V3J clonotypes were defined as sequences sharing the same inferred V gene, J gene, and CDR3 amino acid sequence. Percentage overlap between repertoires was computed as shared unique clonotypes divided by the size of the smaller repertoire. Richness of each repertoire was evaluated using RTK rarefaction, the Chao1 estimator, and Recon v2.1 estimates of unobserved clonotypes. For all TCRbeta clonotypes obtained by the gDNA method from four donors, generation probabilities were computed with OLGA. Sourced from immuneACCESS, this table was stored by TCRdb with only in-frame sequences that have V and J called. A share of the clones is absent; for the studies checked, an unresolved V gene accounts for under half, and the remainder has no known explanation. Clone size and V and J calls were adopted from that table, with D and trimming inferred from the DNA. The sample table records some 2,500,000 clones; 92% of these occur just once. The ten largest clones capture 0.37% of the sample.

Rearrangement joined TRBV14 to TRBJ2-1; too little of a D gene remains to name it. The TCR comes from a young man in good health. Some clones in this sample may be carry-over from other donors' samples. The specimen was naive CD4+ T cells from PBMCs. The sample's cell subset or site label is to be understood as: CD45RA+ positively selected. CDR3 protein: CASSQYSYNEQFF. The bases are TGTGCCAGCAGCCAATACTCTTACAATGAGCAGTTCTTC.